Shown below are 18 T cell receptor beta chains from a single sample sequenced in a study of cytomegalovirus exposure and HLA in healthy donors. The protocol was immunoSEQ multiplex PCR, while the TCRdb copy is restricted to in-frame clones and leaves out a portion. Among approximately 180,000 clones listed, 87% were seen once. Sequenced sample: PBMCs. These receptors came from a woman in her twenties or thirties in good health and CMV-seronegative.

This chain connects TRBV30 to TRBJ1-6; D uncertain. CDR1 and CDR2 from the germline V gene are GTSNPN and SVGIG (reference sequence). V lost 1 base and J lost 7, with 8 bases in between. The CDR3 spans 13 residues. The CDR3 loop reads CAWSGLGNSPLHF. The CDR3 DNA is TGTGCCTGGAGTGGTCTCGGGAATTCACCCCTCCACTTT. Looking up the rest from reference TRBV30 and TRBJ1-6 gives the full variable domain: SQTIHQWPATLVQPVGSPLSLECTVEGTSNPNLYWYRQAAGRGLQLLFYSVGIGQISSEVPQNLSASRPQDRQFILSSKKLLLSDSGFYLCAWSGLGNSPLHFGNGTRLTVT.

The genes are TRBV5-1 and TRBJ1-6, with 9 bases matching TRBD1. Germline lookup yields CDR1 SGHRS and CDR2 YFSETQ. The CDR3 is made up of 17 amino acids. V gave up 3 bases and J gave up 7 bases; unmatched junction bases: 11. For the CDR3, the DNA is TGCGCCAGCAGCTCAGGACAGGGGTTGAGTGGGAATTCACCCCTCCACTTT. Amino acids: CASSSGQGLSGNSPLHF. The variable domain in full, with the rest retrieved from reference TRBV5-1 and TRBJ1-6, is KAGVTQTPRYLIKTRGQQVTLSCSPISGHRSVSWYQQTPGQGLQFLFEYFSETQRNKGNFPGRFSGRQFSNSRSEMNVSTLELGDSALYLCASSSGQGLSGNSPLHFGNGTRLTVT.

This clone was recorded only once. This chain connects TRBV6-6 to TRBJ1-1; 8 bases are shared with TRBD1. CDR3 size: 14 residues. Germline CDR1 is MNHNY and CDR2 is SVGAGI (reference sequence). Trimming at V came to 7 bases and at J to 3 bases, leaving 7 bases not matched to a gene. As DNA, the CDR3 is TGTGCCAGCACCAAAAAGGACAGGGACACTGAAGCTTTCTTT. Its protein is CASTKKDRDTEAFF.

This clone is a singleton in its sample. The CDR3 protein is CASSQTGTATNTEAFF. The DNA for the CDR3 is TGTGCCAGCAGCCAAACCGGGACAGCAACAAACACTGAAGCTTTCTTT. The chain carries TRBV4-2 and TRBJ1-1, with TRBD1 matching over 7 bases. This CDR3 region has 16 residues. Germline trimming cut 2 bases from V and 2 bases from J; bases unmatched to any gene: 8. Germline V lookup: CDR1 LGHNA, CDR2 YNFKEQ.

The DNA for the CDR3 is TGTGCCTGGAGCTTTGGGGGGGCCCGCTACGAGCAGTACTTC. Translation gives CAWSFGGARYEQYF. V usage is TRBV30 and J usage is TRBJ2-7, with D possibly being TRBD2 (7 bases). Trimming shortened V by 3 bases and J by 3 bases, and 15 bases separated the two germline ends. The V gene's germline CDR1 is GTSNPN and CDR2 SVGIG (reference sequence). The CDR3 is 14 amino acids.

The gene calls are TRBV19 and TRBJ2-1; D is perhaps TRBD2 (7 bases). The CDR3 totals 14 residues. Deletions cut 4 bases from V and 2 bases from J, with 9 bases between. Germline loops: CDR1 LNHDA, CDR2 SQIVND (reference sequence). The CDR3 spells CASSKGGPYNEQFF. The CDR3 DNA sequence: TGTGCCAGTAGTAAGGGGGGGCCCTACAATGAGCAGTTCTTC.

The rearrangement links TRBV5-1 to TRBJ1-2; TRBD1 aligns across 10 bases. CDR1 is SGHRS and CDR2 is YFSETQ in the germline V gene. The CDR3 has 15 amino acids. Unmatched junction bases numbered 4, after V lost 0 bases and J lost 5 bases. The chain's CDR3 is CASSLVGQGSYGYTF. CDR3 in DNA: TGCGCCAGCAGCTTGGTGGGACAGGGGTCTTATGGCTACACCTTC.

The rearrangement uses TRBV6-6 and TRBJ2-7, with D possibly matching TRBD2 (7 bases). V lost 7 bases, J lost 0 bases, and 19 bases lay in between. From germline, CDR1 is MNHNY and CDR2 SVGAGI (reference sequence). There are 16 residues in the CDR3. CDR3 in amino acids: CASKRAAGALSYEQYF. In DNA form, the CDR3 reads TGTGCCAGCAAGAGGGCGGCGGGGGCCCTCTCCTACGAGCAGTACTTC.

This clone has only one observation. This chain connects TRBV6-5 to TRBJ1-4; tentative D call: TRBD1 (6 bases). This CDR3 has 15 residues. The germline V gene has CDR1 MNHEY and CDR2 SVGAGI. V was pared by 4 bases and J by 8 bases, with 17 bases between. Here the CDR3 reads CASSLQRITGEKLFF. DNA for the CDR3: TGTGCCAGCAGTTTACAACGGATTACAGGGGAAAAACTGTTTTTT.

The chain joins TRBV5-1 to TRBJ2-3, with D tentatively TRBD2 (7 bases). Trimming took off 6 bases at V and 0 bases at J, with 20 bases between the two ends. CDR1 is SGHRS and CDR2 is YFSETQ in the germline V gene. The length of the CDR3 is 17 residues. DNA of the CDR3: TGCGCCAGCATGCCCGCGGGGGCCGTTTCTAGCACAGATACGCAGTATTTT. Translation gives CASMPAGAVSSTDTQYF. The whole variable domain, remainder taken from reference TRBV5-1 and TRBJ2-3, is KAGVTQTPRYLIKTRGQQVTLSCSPISGHRSVSWYQQTPGQGLQFLFEYFSETQRNKGNFPGRFSGRQFSNSRSEMNVSTLELGDSALYLCASMPAGAVSSTDTQYFGPGTRLTVL.

This chain connects TRBV19 to TRBJ1-6; TRBD1 agrees at 8 bases. Trimming removed 7 bases from V and 6 bases from J; junction bases left unmatched: 5. Germline CDR1 reads LNHDA; CDR2 reads SQIVND (reference sequence). This CDR3 is 14 amino acids long. The CDR3 bases are TGTGCCAGTACCCTTGACAGGGGTAATTCACCCCTCCACTTT. Translation: CASTLDRGNSPLHF.

This chain connects TRBV2 to TRBJ1-4; 8 bases fit TRBD1. Germline assignment: CDR1 SNHLY and CDR2 FYNNEI. The ends lost 6 bases at V and 7 bases at J; junction bases unmatched: 7. CDR3 length: 14 amino acids. In DNA form, the CDR3 reads TGTGCCAGCAGGGACAGGGTGGGGAGTGAAAAACTGTTTTTT. Its protein is CASRDRVGSEKLFF.

The rearrangement uses TRBV19 and TRBJ2-3; possibly TRBD2 for D (5 bases). This CDR3 is 15 amino acids long. V lost 4 bases and J lost 1, with 12 bases in between. CDR1 is LNHDA and CDR2 is SQIVND in the germline V gene (reference sequence). The CDR3 reads CASSSGKAGTDTQYF. The CDR3 DNA reads TGTGCCAGTAGTAGTGGGAAAGCGGGCACAGATACGCAGTATTTT.

The chain employs TRBV2 and TRBJ2-3, with TRBD2 matching over 7 bases. Trimming took 1 base from V and 3 from J; bases not matched to a gene: 10. The CDR3 runs 17 residues. Germline V gene lookup returns CDR1 SNHLY and CDR2 FYNNEI. The CDR3: CASSEVPLRGSTDTQYF. CDR3 nucleotide sequence: TGTGCCAGCAGTGAAGTTCCCCTGCGGGGGTCGACAGATACGCAGTATTTT.

The chain uses TRBV6-5 and TRBJ1-4; a possible D gene is TRBD1 (5 bases). CDR1 and CDR2 (germline): MNHEY, SVGAGI. The CDR3 is made up of 14 amino acids. Trimming took 8 bases from V and 8 from J, leaving 18 bases between them. The chain's CDR3 is CASGERGGWEKLFF. The CDR3 nucleotides are TGTGCCAGCGGGGAGAGGGGAGGTTGGGAAAAACTGTTTTTT.

The chain has TRBV19 and TRBJ2-6; D not resolved. Trimming removed 5 bases from V and 0 bases from J, with 5 bases in between. This CDR3 is built from 14 residues. Germline values: CDR1 LNHDA, CDR2 SQIVND (reference sequence). The CDR3 DNA follows: TGTGCCAGTAGTGCCTACTCTGGGGCCAACGTCCTGACTTTC. Residues: CASSAYSGANVLTF. The whole variable domain, filled in from reference TRBV19 and TRBJ2-6, reads DGGITQSPKYLFRKEGQNVTLSCEQNLNHDAMYWYRQDPGQGLRLIYYSQIVNDFQKGDIAEGYSVSREKKESFPLTVTSAQKNPTAFYLCASSAYSGANVLTFGAGSRLTVL.

This CDR3 reads CASSSGGEGYGYTF. The CDR3 nucleotides are TGTGCCAGCAGCTCAGGGGGCGAGGGCTATGGCTACACCTTC. The gene calls are TRBV9 and TRBJ1-2; 8 nucleotides line up with TRBD1. Per germline, CDR1 SGDLS and CDR2 YYNGEE. The CDR3 spans 14 residues. Losses at the gene ends were 4 bases for V and 4 bases for J; bases not matched to a gene: 6.

V gene TRBV30 combines with J gene TRBJ1-5; possible D gene TRBD1, 5 bases. V lost 3 bases and J 4 bases, leaving 13 bases between the germline ends. There are 14 residues in the CDR3. From germline, CDR1 is GTSNPN and CDR2 SVGIG (reference sequence). CDR3 protein: CAWSETGLNQPQHF. The CDR3 DNA reads TGTGCCTGGAGCGAAACAGGTTTGAATCAGCCCCAGCATTTT.